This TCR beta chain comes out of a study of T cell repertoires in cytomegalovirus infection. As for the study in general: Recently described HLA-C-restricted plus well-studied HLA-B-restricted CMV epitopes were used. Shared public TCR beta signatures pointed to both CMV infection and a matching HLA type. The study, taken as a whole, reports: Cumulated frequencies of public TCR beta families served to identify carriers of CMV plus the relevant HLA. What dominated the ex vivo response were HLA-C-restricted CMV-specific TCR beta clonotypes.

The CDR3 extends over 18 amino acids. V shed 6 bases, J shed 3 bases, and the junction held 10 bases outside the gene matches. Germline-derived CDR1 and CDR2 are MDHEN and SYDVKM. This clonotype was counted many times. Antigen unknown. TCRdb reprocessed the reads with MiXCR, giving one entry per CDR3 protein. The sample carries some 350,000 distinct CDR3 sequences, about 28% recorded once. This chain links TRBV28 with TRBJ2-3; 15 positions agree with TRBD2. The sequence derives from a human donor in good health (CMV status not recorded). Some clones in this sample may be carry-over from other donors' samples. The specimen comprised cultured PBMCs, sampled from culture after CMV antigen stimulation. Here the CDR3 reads CASSLGLAGGGRTDTQYF. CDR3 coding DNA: TGTGCCAGCAGCCTGGGACTAGCGGGAGGAGGAAGGACAGATACGCAGTATTTT.